These T cell receptor beta chains were read from a single sample in a study of OX40 agonist ivuxolimab in advanced cancers. Produced via immunoSEQ multiplex PCR; TCRdb's table is partial and in-frame only. The sample holds tens of thousands of clones, around four fifths seen once. Sequenced material: CD4+ or CD8+ T cells sorted from blood, taken in a trial of the OX40 agonist ivuxolimab. These receptors originate from an adult with an advanced solid tumor such as melanoma, head and neck, liver or kidney cancer. The CDR3 runs from the conserved cysteine through the conserved F or W. Fields, in order: V gene, D gene, CDR3 length, J gene, clone size, CDR3 protein, CDR3 DNA. D genes are given only for firm matches. Not every row has a clone size; where given, it reads once, few, many or a size class.

TRBV4-1	TRBD1	13	TRBJ1-1	.	CASSQSQQGGAFF	TGCGCCAGCAGCCAAAGTCAACAGGGGGGAGCTTTCTTT
TRBV6-6	TRBD2	16	TRBJ2-1	.	CASSPALAGGHNEQFF	TGTGCCAGCAGCCCCGCCCTAGCGGGGGGACACAATGAGCAGTTCTTC
TRBV6-1	.	14	TRBJ1-1	few	CASSEILRNTEAFF	TGTGCCAGCAGTGAAATCCTGCGGAACACTGAAGCTTTCTTT
TRBV7-2	.	17	TRBJ1-4	.	CASSLEQGFATNEKLFF	TGTGCCAGCAGCTTAGAACAGGGCTTCGCAACTAATGAAAAACTGTTTTTT
TRBV5-8	.	12	TRBJ2-7	.	CASSFNPPEQYF	TGTGCCAGCAGCTTTAATCCTCCCGAGCAGTACTTC
TRBV7-5	.	15	TRBJ1-1	.	CASSSSAGRNTEAFF	TGTGCCAGCAGCTCGTCGGCAGGGAGGAACACTGAAGCTTTCTTT
TRBV11-3	.	12	TRBJ2-3	few	CASSFHTDTQYF	TGTGCCAGCAGCTTCCACACAGATACGCAGTATTTT
TRBV6-5	TRBD1	15	TRBJ2-1	.	CASRRPGQGAIRQFF	TGTGCCAGCAGACGCCCGGGACAGGGGGCTATTCGGCAGTTCTTC
TRBV7-2	.	16	TRBJ2-3	.	CASSSRGQMITDTQYF	TGTGCCAGCAGCTCTAGGGGACAAATGATCACAGATACGCAGTATTTT
TRBV6-1	.	12	TRBJ2-7	.	CASRRVSNEQYF	TGTGCCAGCCGCAGGGTCTCCAACGAGCAGTACTTC
TRBV2	.	14	TRBJ2-7	once	CASSGLLAGNEQYF	TGTGCCAGCAGTGGGCTGCTTGCGGGGAACGAGCAGTACTTC
TRBV30	.	12	TRBJ1-5	.	CAWTTSNQPQHF	TGTGCCTGGACCACTAGCAATCAGCCCCAGCATTTT
TRBV19	TRBD2	15	TRBJ2-3	.	CASSRGLAASDTQYF	TGTGCCAGTAGCCGGGGACTAGCGGCTTCAGATACGCAGTATTTT
TRBV19	.	14	TRBJ1-3	once	CASTRGGSGNTIYF	TGTGCCAGTACCAGAGGAGGGTCCGGAAACACCATATATTTT
TRBV27	TRBD1	14	TRBJ1-5	.	CASSGQGNNQPQHF	TGTGCCAGCTCGGGACAGGGAAACAATCAGCCCCAGCATTTT
TRBV7-8	TRBD1	16	TRBJ2-1	.	CASSKQGASSYNEQFF	TGTGCCAGCAGTAAACAGGGGGCGAGCTCCTACAATGAGCAGTTCTTC
TRBV19	.	16	TRBJ2-3	.	CASSTNRVVVADTQYF	TGTGCCAGTAGTACCAACAGGGTCGTTGTAGCAGATACGCAGTATTTT
TRBV6-5	.	15	TRBJ2-5	few	CASSFRQGGRETQYF	TGTGCCAGCAGTTTCCGACAGGGAGGGAGGGAGACCCAGTACTTC
TRBV19	TRBD1	13	TRBJ1-4	.	CASRTGLGEKLFF	TGTGCCAGTAGGACAGGGCTCGGCGAAAAACTGTTTTTT
TRBV19	TRBD1	16	TRBJ1-1	.	CASSIGQGWRHTEAFF	TGTGCCAGTAGTATAGGACAGGGATGGCGGCACACTGAAGCTTTCTTT
TRBV7-9	.	13	TRBJ2-1	few	CASSLVANNEQFF	TGTGCCAGCAGCTTAGTTGCGAACAATGAGCAGTTCTTC
TRBV6-5	TRBD1	15	TRBJ1-5	.	CASRRTGGSNQPQHF	TGTGCCAGCAGACGGACAGGGGGTAGCAATCAGCCCCAGCATTTT
TRBV11-3	.	12	TRBJ1-2	.	CASSLSGDGYTF	TGTGCCAGCAGCTTATCAGGGGACGGCTACACCTTC
TRBV11-3	.	15	TRBJ1-4	.	CASTTGGSLAEKLFF	TGTGCCAGCACGACCGGGGGGAGCCTGGCGGAAAAACTGTTTTTT
TRBV12-5	TRBD1	13	TRBJ2-2	.	CASGWTGLGELFF	TGTGCTAGTGGCTGGACAGGGCTCGGGGAGCTGTTTTTT
TRBV10-1	.	13	TRBJ2-2	.	CASNRHGTGELFF	TGCGCCAGCAACAGACACGGAACCGGGGAGCTGTTTTTT
TRBV28	.	15	TRBJ2-3	.	CASSSRGTATDTQYF	TGTGCCAGCAGTTCACGGGGTACGGCCACAGATACGCAGTATTTT
TRBV19	TRBD1	13	TRBJ2-3	.	CASRQGARDTQYF	TGTGCCAGTAGACAGGGGGCAAGGGATACGCAGTATTTT
TRBV27	TRBD2	16	TRBJ2-2	.	CASSLVGTSGTGELFF	TGTGCCAGCAGTTTAGTAGGGACTAGCGGGACCGGGGAGCTGTTTTTT
TRBV4-1	.	15	TRBJ2-2	once	CASRGRGSNTGELFF	TGCGCCAGCAGGGGCAGGGGCTCGAACACCGGGGAGCTGTTTTTT
TRBV7-2	.	13	TRBJ1-1	.	CASSLLKDTEAFF	TGTGCCAGCAGCTTGTTGAAGGACACTGAAGCTTTCTTT